Shown below are 24 T cell receptor beta chains from a single sample sequenced in a study of CXCR3-negative and CXCR3-positive naive CD8 T cells. Via 5' RACE with UMI labels, TRB cDNA libraries were prepared. TCRdb processed the 5' RACE reads again and assigns one entry to each CDR3 protein, with no DNA. The data show roughly 6,000 distinct CDR3 sequences, and the top ten clones hold about 1.5%. The sequenced material came from naive CXCR3- CD8+ T cells from blood. Subset: CD45RO-CCR7+CD27+CD95- naive CD8+ T cells lacking CXCR3 (TNR3-). The receptors come from a human donor in good health. Some clones in this sample may be carry-over from other donors' samples.

The chain couples TRBV9 to TRBJ1-1; the TRBD1 assignment by TCRdb is unverifiable without DNA. The length of the CDR3 is 16 residues. Germline V CDR1 and CDR2: SGDLS, YYNGEE. The CDR3 loop reads CASSPGDTLMNTEAFF.

This rearrangement joins TRBV19 to TRBJ1-1; without DNA, the TCRdb call of TRBD1 cannot be checked. This CDR3 has 16 amino acids. Germline-derived CDR1 and CDR2 are LNHDA and SQIVND (reference sequence). The CDR3 sequence is CASSQSTLQGNTEAFF.

The V call is TRBV13, the J call TRBJ2-7. Per the germline V gene, CDR1 is PRHDT and CDR2 is FYEKMQ (reference sequence). The CDR3 is made up of 14 amino acids. The chain's CDR3 is CASSSDRSSYEQYF. Drawing the rest from reference TRBV13 and TRBJ2-7, the complete variable domain is AAGVIQSPRHLIKEKRETATLKCYPIPRHDTVYWYQQGPGQDPQFLISFYEKMQSDKGSIPDRFSAQQFSDYHSELNMSSLELGDSALYFCASSSDRSSYEQYFGPGTRLTVT.

This rearrangement joins TRBV29-1 to TRBJ2-7; TCRdb reports TRBD1, a call that lacks DNA to check it against. Looked up from germline, CDR1 is SQVTM and CDR2 is ANQGSEA. The CDR3 length is 12 residues. CDR3 sequence: CSVAATGYEQYF.

This clonotype is classed as medium-sized by frequency. This chain links TRBV29-1 with TRBJ2-5; TCRdb's D gene call, TRBD2, goes unchecked for lack of DNA. Germline assignment: CDR1 SQVTM and CDR2 ANQGSEA. The length of the CDR3 is 12 residues. The CDR3 here is CSVERGEETQYF. Variable domain in full (rest from reference TRBV29-1 and TRBJ2-5): SAVISQKPSRDICQRGTSLTIQCQVDSQVTMMFWYRQQPGQSLTLIATANQGSEATYESGFVIDKFPISRPNLTFSTLTVSNMSPEDSSIYLCSVERGEETQYFGPGTRLLVL.

This clonotype registers medium-sized by frequency. V is TRBV27 and J is TRBJ2-7; TCRdb proposes TRBD1, but this gene call is untestable without DNA. Germline CDR1 reads MNHEY; CDR2 reads SMNVEV (reference sequence). The CDR3 runs to 12 residues. This chain's CDR3 is CASSLDSYEQYF.

By frequency, this clonotype is medium-sized. The chain joins TRBV6-5 to TRBJ2-3; the TCRdb D gene call, TRBD1, has no DNA to confirm it. The CDR3 is 16 residues long. CDR1 is MNHEY, CDR2 SVGAGI, per germline. The CDR3 sequence: CASSTRAGGNTDTQYF.

The chain recombines TRBV29-1 with TRBJ2-5; TCRdb picks TRBD1, but there is no DNA to check that call. The V gene's germline CDR1 is SQVTM and CDR2 ANQGSEA. The CDR3 runs 13 residues. CDR3 region: CSAETGGRETQYF. The full variable domain, its missing parts supplied by reference TRBV29-1 and TRBJ2-5, is SAVISQKPSRDICQRGTSLTIQCQVDSQVTMMFWYRQQPGQSLTLIATANQGSEATYESGFVIDKFPISRPNLTFSTLTVSNMSPEDSSIYLCSAETGGRETQYFGPGTRLLVL.

The chain is built from TRBV12-3 or TRBV12-4 and TRBJ1-2; TCRdb's assignment of TRBD1 cannot be checked, as there is no DNA. The CDR3 is made up of 13 amino acids. This CDR3 reads CASRPGQGYGYTF.

Its frequency marks this clonotype as large. The chain has TRBV7-6 and TRBJ1-1; TCRdb's D gene call, TRBD1, goes unchecked for lack of DNA. CDR1 and CDR2 from the germline V gene are SGHVS and FNYEAQ. There are 14 residues in the CDR3. CDR3 amino acids: CASTRTAEGTEAFF.

By frequency, this clonotype registers medium-sized. The V and J genes are TRBV29-1 and TRBJ1-1. The CDR3 has 13 amino acids. Germline assignment: CDR1 SQVTM and CDR2 ANQGSEA. The CDR3 spells CSVEAAGNTEAFF.

This clonotype counts as medium-sized by frequency. J is TRBJ2-1 and V is TRBV29-1; the TCRdb call, TRBD1, lacks DNA for checking. Germline loops: CDR1 SQVTM, CDR2 ANQGSEA. This CDR3 spans 16 amino acids. The CDR3 region is CSVDGGTGGHYNEQFF.

This clonotype is identified as medium-sized from frequency. J is TRBJ1-1 and V is TRBV12-3 or TRBV12-4; TCRdb designates TRBD1, a call that cannot be tested without DNA. This CDR3 has 14 residues. CDR3 amino acids: CASSGRTGGTEAFF.

This rearrangement joins TRBV5-1 to TRBJ2-3; the D gene TCRdb calls, TRBD1, cannot be checked with no DNA. Germline V gene data show CDR1 as SGHRS and CDR2 as YFSETQ. The CDR3 is made up of 16 amino acids. Here the CDR3 reads CASSGAQTSSTDTQYF.

This clonotype is labeled medium-sized based on frequency. The chain links TRBV7-9 to TRBJ1-1. In germline, CDR1 is SEHNR, CDR2 FQNEAQ (reference sequence). CDR3 length: 14 residues. The CDR3 is CATGGATVNTEAFF.

Its frequency marks this clonotype as medium-sized. The chain recombines TRBV7-9 with TRBJ1-1. There are 13 residues in the CDR3. CDR1 and CDR2 from the germline V gene are SEHNR and FQNEAQ (reference sequence). This CDR3 reads CASSLYESIEAFF.

In terms of frequency, this clonotype is medium-sized. The chain is built from TRBV3-1 and TRBJ2-1; TCRdb selects TRBD2, and the lack of DNA leaves this call unchecked. Germline lookup yields CDR1 LGHDT and CDR2 YNNKEL (reference sequence). The CDR3 totals 15 residues. Here the CDR3 reads CASSRPGTYYNEQFF.

The chain carries TRBV10-3 and TRBJ2-1; without DNA, the TCRdb call of TRBD2 cannot be checked. Germline V gene lookup returns CDR1 ENHRY and CDR2 SYGVKD. The CDR3 loop spans 14 amino acids. The CDR3: CAISIGLADNEQFF.

V gene TRBV21-1 combines with J gene TRBJ2-2; TCRdb picks TRBD1, but there is no DNA to check that call. TRBV21-1 is marked as a pseudogene. The CDR3 sequence is 13 residues long. CDR3: CASRDRGTGELFF.

J is TRBJ2-3 and V is TRBV11-3; there is no DNA to check the TCRdb D call of TRBD1. The CDR3 loop spans 16 amino acids. Germline V lookup: CDR1 SGHNT, CDR2 YENEEA. CDR3 sequence reads: CASSQWDSELRDTQYF.

This chain uses TRBV24-1 with TRBJ2-5. CDR1 and CDR2 from the germline V gene are KGHDR and SFDVKD. CDR3 length: 13 amino acids. The CDR3 is CATSGTEQETQYF.

This clonotype is labeled medium-sized based on frequency. V and J are TRBV6-5 and TRBJ2-1. Germline CDR1 reads MNHEY; CDR2 reads SVGAGI. The CDR3 contains 16 residues. CDR3 loop: CASSYSIGSPYNEQFF.

Its frequency marks this clonotype as medium-sized. The V call is TRBV29-1, the J call TRBJ1-1; the TCRdb D gene call, TRBD1, has no DNA to confirm it. This CDR3 is 13 amino acids long. The germline gives CDR1 SQVTM, CDR2 ANQGSEA. This CDR3 reads CSATGTGGTEAFF.

The chain employs TRBV4-3 and TRBJ2-4; checking the TCRdb D call of TRBD1 is not possible without DNA. The CDR3 spans 14 residues. Germline V gives CDR1 LGHNA, CDR2 YSLEER. CDR3 amino acids: CASSHQSCVNIQYF.